The TCR beta chain described here comes from a study of cytomegalovirus exposure and HLA in healthy donors. Study information: It was reported in a later analysis that the same platform had been used for the approximately 120 validation repertoires as for the approximately 700 first-cohort repertoires. Study conclusions and caveats: Most TCR sequences were uncommon, yet certain public TCRs appeared in many donors. Reports credit the classifier with highly specific, highly sensitive diagnosis of cytomegalovirus status.

Germline CDR1 reads WNHNN; CDR2 reads SYGVQD (reference sequence). The V end was cut by 3 bases, the J end by 4 bases, with 15 bases between. The CDR3 is made up of 15 amino acids. For this clone: What it recognizes is unknown.

Sequencing was performed with immunoSEQ multiplex PCR; in TCRdb, only in-frame clones are kept and a portion is missing. The sample carries 120,000 to 150,000 clones, roughly 87% recorded once. Sequencing was carried out using PBMCs. The sequence derives from a man younger than 35 in good health and CMV-seropositive. The chain is built from TRBV10-1 and TRBJ1-1; D perhaps matches TRBD1 (5 bases). The CDR3 region has the DNA TGCGCCAGCAGTGAAGGGTTGGGGGAGGTCACTGAAGCTTTCTTT. This gives the protein CASSEGLGEVTEAFF.